What follows are 17 T cell receptor beta chains derived from one specimen sequenced in a study of CD8+ T cells in alopecia areata. cDNA reverse transcribed from extracted RNA served as the sequencing template. The table came from immunoSEQ multiplex PCR; TCRdb's copy has only in-frame clones and leaves some out. The sample records about 200,000 clones, 58% being singletons. The treatment: oral pan-JAK inhibitor, 5-10 mg twice daily. The sequencing here drew on CD4+ T cells sorted from blood, taken at week 24, from a patient treated with tofacitinib. The receptors stem from a human donor with alopecia areata.

The genes are TRBV11-2 and TRBJ2-7; 13 nucleotides line up with TRBD2. The CDR3 covers 15 residues. Germline CDR1 SGHAT, CDR2 FQNNGV. V lost 4 bases to trimming and J lost 5 bases; unmatched junction nucleotides: 5. The CDR3 DNA is TGTGCCAGCAGCTGGCGACTAGCGGGAGGACACGAGCAGTACTTC. Its translation is CASSWRLAGGHEQYF.

The rearrangement links TRBV5-1 to TRBJ2-3; perhaps TRBD2 as D (6 bases). Germline V lookup: CDR1 SGHRS, CDR2 YFSETQ. Trimming stripped 7 bases from V and 0 bases from J, with 24 bases between. The CDR3 totals 18 residues. The CDR3 region has the DNA TGCGCCAGCCAGACGAGTAGCGGAAGCGACCATAGCACAGATACGCAGTATTTT. It is translated as CASQTSSGSDHSTDTQYF.

V and J are TRBV7-9 and TRBJ1-5, with D unclear. In germline, CDR1 is SEHNR, CDR2 FQNEAQ (reference sequence). This CDR3 spans 13 amino acids. Trimming cost V 5 bases and J 5 bases, with 10 bases left between them. Written as DNA, the CDR3 is TGTGCCAGCAGCCGTGAACCTGATCAGCCCCAGCATTTT. Translated, it gives CASSREPDQPQHF.

The chain carries TRBV7-3 and TRBJ2-7; 7 positions agree with TRBD2. V lost 2 bases to trimming and J lost 2 bases; unmatched junction nucleotides: 6. CDR1 is SGHTA, CDR2 FQGTGA, per germline. This CDR3 spans 15 amino acids. In DNA form, the CDR3 reads TGTGCCAGCAGCTTAGCGCGGGGGACGGCCTACGAGCAGTACTTC. This codes for CASSLARGTAYEQYF.

The table lists this clone with a few counts. This CDR3 reads CASSLWRTRGQGKETQYF. In nucleotides, the CDR3 is TGTGCCAGCAGCTTATGGAGGACACGGGGACAGGGGAAAGAGACCCAGTACTTC. This rearrangement joins TRBV7-2 to TRBJ2-5, with 10 bases aligning to TRBD1. The V and J ends lost 2 bases and 3 bases, in that order; junction bases with no gene match: 12. The germline gives CDR1 SGHTA, CDR2 FQGNSA. The CDR3 contains 18 residues.

V usage is TRBV6-1 and J usage is TRBJ2-5, with D perhaps matching TRBD1 or TRBD2 (5 bases each). The end of the DNA fits TRBJ2-7 better, so the J call may be wrong. The CDR3 runs 13 residues. CDR1 and CDR2 (germline): MNHNS, SASEGT. This CDR3 is CASKRGFYYEQYF. CDR3 nucleotides: TGTGCCAGTAAGAGGGGATTCTACTACGAGCAGTACTTC.

CDR3 region: CAISEPGGGTSYEQYF. The CDR3 DNA sequence: TGTGCCATCAGTGAGCCGGGTGGCGGAACTTCCTACGAGCAGTACTTC. The chain uses TRBV10-3 and TRBJ2-7; D uncertain. CDR1 and CDR2 (germline): ENHRY, SYGVKD. The CDR3 consists of 16 residues. V lost 2 bases to trimming and J lost 1 base, with 15 bases between them.

In its sample, this clone was seen a few times. The chain couples TRBV13 to TRBJ2-5; possible D gene TRBD2, 5 bases. The CDR3 is 14 amino acids. Deletions cut 5 bases from V and 4 bases from J, with 14 bases between. The germline CDR1 and CDR2 sequences are PRHDT and FYEKMQ (reference sequence). The CDR3 spells CASSMRAPRETQYF. CDR3 in DNA: TGTGCCAGCAGCATGAGGGCCCCAAGAGAGACCCAGTACTTC. The variable domain in full, completed from reference TRBV13 and TRBJ2-5, reads AAGVIQSPRHLIKEKRETATLKCYPIPRHDTVYWYQQGPGQDPQFLISFYEKMQSDKGSIPDRFSAQQFSDYHSELNMSSLELGDSALYFCASSMRAPRETQYFGPGTRLLVL.

The chain is built from TRBV30 and TRBJ2-5; 7 bases are shared with TRBD1. CDR1 and CDR2 (germline): GTSNPN, SVGIG (reference sequence). J lost 5 bases, V lost 0 bases, and 3 bases had no gene match. This CDR3 comprises 13 residues. The CDR3 region is CAWSVKGGETQYF. The CDR3 coding sequence is TGTGCCTGGAGTGTAAAAGGGGGCGAGACCCAGTACTTC.

This chain connects TRBV4-2 to TRBJ2-5; TRBD1 matches at 10 bases. V dropped 4 bases and J dropped 3; count of bases not matched to a gene: 5. Germline V CDR1 and CDR2: LGHNA, YNFKEQ. The CDR3 extends over 15 amino acids. The CDR3 is CASSRTGTGEETQYF. The CDR3, as DNA: TGTGCCAGCAGCCGAACCGGGACAGGGGAAGAGACCCAGTACTTC.

The chain carries TRBV4-2 and TRBJ2-3; TRBD2 agrees at 11 bases. This CDR3 is built from 18 residues. Germline CDR1 is LGHNA and CDR2 is YNFKEQ. Losses at the gene ends were 2 bases for V and 4 bases for J; bases not matched to a gene: 11. CDR3 bases: TGTGCCAGCAGCCAAAGTCCGGTAGCGGGGGGGCGCGCAGATACGCAGTATTTT. Residues: CASSQSPVAGGRADTQYF.

This clone was found a few times. In DNA, the CDR3 is TGTGCCAGCAGCGTGGTGGACTTCTATGGCTACACCTTC. Translated, it gives CASSVVDFYGYTF. This sequence joins TRBV9 and TRBJ1-2; D remains unclear. This CDR3 has 13 residues. V was clipped by 2 bases and J by 4 bases, with 9 bases between them. Germline V gene sequence: CDR1 SGDLS, CDR2 YYNGEE.

CDR3 sequence: CASRAQGAYEQYF. For the CDR3, the DNA is TGTGCCAGCCGAGCACAGGGAGCCTACGAGCAGTACTTC. The chain uses TRBV7-2 and TRBJ2-7; the D gene is possibly TRBD1 (6 bases). CDR3 length equals 13 residues. Germline V gene data show CDR1 as SGHTA and CDR2 as FQGNSA. V was pared by 8 bases and J by 2 bases, with 13 bases between.

Comment on this clone: The junction shows a germline mismatch at one end, possibly a read error. Within the sample, other DNA sequences also encode this same CDR3. V is TRBV29-1 and J is TRBJ1-1; D remains unclear. This CDR3 has 13 residues. Germline assignment: CDR1 SQVTM and CDR2 ANQGSEA. The CDR3 is CSVVRDKNTEAFF. CDR3 sequence (DNA): TGCAGCGTTGTTCGGGATAAGAACACTGAGGCTTTCTTT. Full variable domain (outside the CDR3, taken from reference TRBV29-1 and TRBJ1-1): SAVISQKPSRDICQRGTSLTIQCQVDSQVTMMFWYRQQPGQSLTLIATANQGSEATYESGFVIDKFPISRPNLTFSTLTVSNMSPEDSSIYLCSVVRDKNTEAFFGQGTRLTVV.

V gene TRBV5-1 combines with J gene TRBJ2-2; 7 nucleotides match TRBD1. Germline V gives CDR1 SGHRS, CDR2 YFSETQ. The CDR3 consists of 17 residues. The trim removed 4 bases at V and 4 bases at J, leaving 13 bases unmatched. The chain's CDR3 is CASSVAGGRQGTGELFF. The CDR3 nucleotides read TGCGCCAGCAGCGTTGCTGGGGGACGACAGGGCACCGGGGAGCTGTTTTTT.

V gene TRBV30 combines with J gene TRBJ1-1; no definite D call. This CDR3 comprises 14 residues. With 2 bases removed from V and 1 base from J, the gap between germline ends came to 11 bases. CDR1 is GTSNPN, CDR2 SVGIG, per germline (reference sequence). CDR3 region: CAWSLEFQNTEAFF. CDR3 DNA: TGTGCCTGGAGTTTAGAGTTTCAGAACACTGAAGCTTTCTTT.

The chain uses TRBV29-1 and TRBJ2-1; 7 nucleotides match TRBD2. Germline trimming cut 6 bases from V and 3 bases from J; bases unmatched to any gene: 11. Germline loops: CDR1 SQVTM, CDR2 ANQGSEA. The CDR3 covers 15 residues. CDR3 sequence reads: CSVQWSGGGYNEQFF. In DNA, the CDR3 is TGCAGCGTCCAATGGAGTGGGGGGGGCTACAATGAGCAGTTCTTC.